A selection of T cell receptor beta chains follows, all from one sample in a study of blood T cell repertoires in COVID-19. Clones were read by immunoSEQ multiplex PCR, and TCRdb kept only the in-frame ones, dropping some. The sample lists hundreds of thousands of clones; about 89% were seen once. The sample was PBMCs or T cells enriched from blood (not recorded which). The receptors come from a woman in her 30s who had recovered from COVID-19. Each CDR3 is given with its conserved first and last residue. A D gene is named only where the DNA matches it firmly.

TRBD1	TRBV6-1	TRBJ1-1	TGTGCCAGCAGTGAAGTGGGACAGGCCTCGCACACTGAAGCTTTCTTT	CASSEVGQASHTEAFF
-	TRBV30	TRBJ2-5	TGTGCCTGGAGTTCGGCCAGGGGAACGACCCAGTACTTC	CAWSSARGTTQYF
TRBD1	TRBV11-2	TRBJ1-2	TGTGCCAGCAGCCCTGCGGGACAGGGCAGGGGCTACACCTTC	CASSPAGQGRGYTF
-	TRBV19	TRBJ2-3	TGTGCCAGTAGTTACAGGGTAACAGATACGCAGTATTTT	CASSYRVTDTQYF
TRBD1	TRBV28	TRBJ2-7	TGTGCCAGCAGAACAACCGGACAGGGGAGGTACGAGCAGTACTTC	CASRTTGQGRYEQYF
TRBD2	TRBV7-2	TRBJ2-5	TGTGCCAGCAGCCCACGCGGGTCGGGGGGGGAGACCCAGTACTTC	CASSPRGSGGETQYF
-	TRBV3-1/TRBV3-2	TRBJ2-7	TGTGCCAGCAGCCAAGACTCTCTTGAAGCGGAGAACTCCTACGAGCAGTACTTC	CASSQDSLEAENSYEQYF
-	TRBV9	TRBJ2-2	TGTGCCAGCAGCGCAGGGTTCACCGGGGAGCTGTTTTTT	CASSAGFTGELFF
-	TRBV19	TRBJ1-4	TGTGCCAGTAGGGGACACTGGGACGAAAAACTGTTTTTT	CASRGHWDEKLFF
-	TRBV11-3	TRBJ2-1	TGTGCCAGCAGCTCAGGAGGCATAGAGTCATGGAGTGAGCAGTTCTTC	CASSSGGIESWSEQFF
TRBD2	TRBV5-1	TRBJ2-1	TGCGCCAGCAGCTGGGGGACTAGCGGGAGGAGGGGCTCCTACAATGAGCAGTTCTTC	CASSWGTSGRRGSYNEQFF
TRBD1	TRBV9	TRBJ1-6	TGTGCCAGCAGCGCAGCCGGGACAGCCACCAATTCACCCCTCCACTTT	CASSAAGTATNSPLHF
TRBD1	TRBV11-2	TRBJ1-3	TGTGCCAGCAGCCAGGGGGTCAGTGGAAACACCATATATTTT	CASSQGVSGNTIYF
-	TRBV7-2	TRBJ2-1	TGTGCCAGCAGCCTAGCGCGCCACAATGAGCAGTTCTTC	CASSLARHNEQFF
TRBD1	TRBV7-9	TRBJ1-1	TGTGCCAGCAGCCCGGACAGGGGGCATGGGAACACTGAAGCTTTCTTT	CASSPDRGHGNTEAFF
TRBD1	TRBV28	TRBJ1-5	TGTGCCAGCAGTCCACCCGGACAGGGCCTTCAGCCCCAGCATTTT	CASSPPGQGLQPQHF
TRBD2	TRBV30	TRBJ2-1	TGTGCCTGGAGTGTAGCGGGGCCCCACAATGAGCAGTTCTTC	CAWSVAGPHNEQFF